This note documents a single TCR beta chain sequence. The antigen remains undetermined. Unique molecular identifiers had been added to the TCR beta cDNA libraries. T cells numbering about 0.95 to 10 million yielded 500,000 or so cDNA molecules. Each CDR3 protein gets one entry after TCRdb re-called the PCR reads with MiXCR. The sample includes hundreds of thousands of distinct CDR3 sequences, about 60% of them seen just once. This sample is drawn from a study of post-analysis software for immune sequencing data. Study-wide background: The cohort encompassed relapsing-remitting, secondary progressive and progressive-relapsing multiple sclerosis disease courses. The study's findings and limits: Under the F measure, samples that were prepared in one batch clustered strongly together. Compared against controls, patients with multiple sclerosis displayed significantly lower normalized Chao1 diversity.

This TCR derives from a girl aged 2 to 10 with multiple sclerosis. Sequences were obtained from blood.

The CDR3 loop reads CASSRGQGGGNEQYF. As DNA, the CDR3 is TGTGCCAGCAGCCGAGGCCAGGGAGGGGGGAATGAGCAGTACTTC. The chain joins TRBV7-6 to TRBJ2-1; TRBD2 is a possible D gene (7 bases). The end of the DNA is better explained by TRBJ2-7, so the J call may be wrong. The CDR3 loop spans 15 amino acids. Germline lookup yields CDR1 SGHVS and CDR2 FNYEAQ.